This T cell receptor (beta chain) was captured by sequencing in a study of T cell clones after liver transplantation. Sequencing used immunoSEQ multiplex PCR; TCRdb keeps in-frame clones, though not all of them. The sample lists about 51,000 clones, more than 65% occurring once. This clone was seen a handful of times. The material was CD4+ T cells from blood, obtained about 56 months after liver transplant. The receptor comes from a human patient who received a liver transplant. Some T cells may have come from the graft donor.

The CDR3 loop is CASSPRTSGSDTQYF. In DNA form, the CDR3 reads TGTGCCAGTAGTCCCCGGACTAGCGGTTCAGATACGCAGTATTTT. The chain combines TRBV19 with TRBJ2-3; 10 bases line up with TRBD2. V lost 5 bases, J lost 4 bases, and 6 bases stayed unmatched. The CDR3 totals 15 residues. Germline assignment: CDR1 LNHDA and CDR2 SQIVND (reference sequence).